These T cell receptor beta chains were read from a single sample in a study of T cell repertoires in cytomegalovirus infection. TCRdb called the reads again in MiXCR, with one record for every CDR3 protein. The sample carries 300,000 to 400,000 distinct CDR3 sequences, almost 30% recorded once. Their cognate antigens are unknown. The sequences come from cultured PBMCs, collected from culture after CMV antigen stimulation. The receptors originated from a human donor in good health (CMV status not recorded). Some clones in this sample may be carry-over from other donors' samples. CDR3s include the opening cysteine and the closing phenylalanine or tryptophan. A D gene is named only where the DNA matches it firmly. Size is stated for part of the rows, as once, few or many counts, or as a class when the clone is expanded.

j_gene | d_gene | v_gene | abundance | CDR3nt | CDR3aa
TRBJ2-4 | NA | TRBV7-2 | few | TGTGCCAGCAGCTCGTCGCCCGAAAACATTCAGTACTTC | CASSSSPENIQYF
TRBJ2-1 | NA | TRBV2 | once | TGTGCCAGCAGTGAGGAAACGACCGGGGACTTCCGAACGTATGAGCAGTTCTTC | CASSEETTGDFRTYEQFF
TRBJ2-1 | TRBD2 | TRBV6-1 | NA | TGTGCCTGCACGGGGGTAGCGGGGCACAATGAGCAGTTCTTC | CACTGVAGHNEQFF
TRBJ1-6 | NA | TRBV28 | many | TGTGCCAGCACGGGTCGGCGAACTAATTCACCCCTCCACTTT | CASTGRRTNSPLHF
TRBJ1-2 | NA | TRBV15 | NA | TGTGCCACCAGCAGAGATGGACCTGGGCATGGCTACACCTTC | CATSRDGPGHGYTF
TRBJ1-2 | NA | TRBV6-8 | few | TGTGCCAGCAGTTACTCGGTTGGGGCAGGTCTTCGTGGCTACACCTTC | CASSYSVGAGLRGYTF
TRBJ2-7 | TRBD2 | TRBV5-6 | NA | TGTGCCAGCAGCTCGTCCGGACTAGAAGTCTACGAGCAGTACTTC | CASSSSGLEVYEQYF
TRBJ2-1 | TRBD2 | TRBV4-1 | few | TGCGCCAGCAGCCTAAGGGGAGCTAGCGGGGATTACAATGAGCAGTTCTTC | CASSLRGASGDYNEQFF
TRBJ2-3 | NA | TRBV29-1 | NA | TGCAGCGCTTATAGCACACCAGGAACAGATACGCAGTATTTT | CSAYSTPGTDTQYF
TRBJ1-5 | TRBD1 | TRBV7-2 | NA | TGTGCCAGCAGCCCCCAGGGCCAGGGGGGACAGCCCCAGCATTTT | CASSPQGQGGQPQHF
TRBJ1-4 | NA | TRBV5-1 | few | TGCGCCAGCAGCTTGCACCAGTGGGTTGGTGGAGCGAAGCTGTTTTTT | CASSLHQWVGGAKLFF
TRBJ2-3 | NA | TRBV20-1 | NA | TGCAGTGCTAGTAGGGGGGGATTTACAGATACGCAGTATTTT | CSASRGGFTDTQYF
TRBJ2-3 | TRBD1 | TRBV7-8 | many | TGTGCCAGCAGCTCCGGGACAGGGTATCAACGGACAGGAACAGATACGCAGTATTTT | CASSSGTGYQRTGTDTQYF
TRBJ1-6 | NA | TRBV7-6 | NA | TGTGCGTGGGGACAATCGGGATCACCCCTCCACTTT | CAWGQSGSPLHF
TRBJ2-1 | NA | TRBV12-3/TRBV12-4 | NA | TGTGCCAGCAGTCCGAACAGCGGATCCTACAATGAGCAGTTCTTC | CASSPNSGSYNEQFF
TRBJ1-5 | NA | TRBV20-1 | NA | TGCAGTGGGCAGACAGGCAATCAGCCCCAGCATTTT | CSGQTGNQPQHF
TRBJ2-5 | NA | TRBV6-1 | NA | TGTGCCAGCAGTAAAACCGCAGGGCAAGGGACCCAGTACTTC | CASSKTAGQGTQYF
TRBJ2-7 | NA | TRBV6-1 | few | TGTGCCAGCGGCGGATCCCCCTACGAGCAGTACTTC | CASGGSPYEQYF
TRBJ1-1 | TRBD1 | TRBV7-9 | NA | TGTGCCAGCACCCCCGGGACAGGGGGCACTGAAGCTTTCTTT | CASTPGTGGTEAFF
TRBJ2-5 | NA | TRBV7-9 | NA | TGTGCCAGCAGCACGATCCCCCGGACTGGAAAGTACCAAGAGACCCAGTACTTC | CASSTIPRTGKYQETQYF
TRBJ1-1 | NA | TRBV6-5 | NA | TGTGCCAGCAGTTACTCGACAGCGAACACTGAAGCTTTCTTT | CASSYSTANTEAFF
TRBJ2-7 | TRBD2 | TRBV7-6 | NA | TGTGCCAGCAGCCGCGGACTAGCGGGAGGTAGCGACGAGCAGTACTTC | CASSRGLAGGSDEQYF